A single sample gave rise to the 21 T cell receptor beta chains below, sequenced in a study of blood T cells in healthy people across ages. Primed by a sample-barcoded 5' primer and a J-beta primer mix, a second PCR proceeded for 7 to 11 cycles. TCRdb fed the 5' RACE reads into MiXCR, producing one record per CDR3 protein. The sample has some 1 million distinct CDR3 sequences, under 55% seen once. Source material: blood. The receptors originated from a woman aged 55-70 years in good health.

This clonotype was counted between two and nine times. The chain uses TRBV3-1 and TRBJ2-5; 10 bases fit TRBD2. Germline V gene lookup returns CDR1 LGHDT and CDR2 YNNKEL (reference sequence). The CDR3 loop spans 15 amino acids. Trimming removed 1 base from V and 6 bases from J; junction bases left unmatched: 5. This CDR3 is CASSQGPSGRKTQYF. The CDR3 DNA is TGTGCCAGCAGCCAAGGTCCTAGCGGGAGAAAGACCCAGTACTTC.

The rearrangement links TRBV7-6 to TRBJ2-3; 8 bases map to TRBD1. The CDR3 has 17 residues. V dropped 1 base and J dropped 5; count of bases not matched to a gene: 11. Germline-derived CDR1 and CDR2 are SGHVS and FNYEAQ. This chain's CDR3 is CASSLVGAGGAGDTQYF. The CDR3 nucleotides are TGTGCCAGCAGCTTAGTGGGGGCAGGGGGCGCGGGAGATACGCAGTATTTT.

There are many counts of this clonotype. The chain uses TRBV7-8 and TRBJ2-1; 9 nucleotides line up with TRBD2. The CDR3 runs 14 residues. V was pared by 5 bases and J by 4 bases, with 3 bases of the junction left unmatched. Germline V gene sequence: CDR1 SGHVS, CDR2 FQNEAQ. Here the CDR3 DNA reads TGTGCCAGCAGCGATAGCGGGAGTTACAATGAGCAGTTCTTC. Its translation is CASSDSGSYNEQFF. Filled out from reference TRBV7-8 and TRBJ2-1, the complete variable domain reads GAGVSQSPRYKVAKRGQDVALRCDPISGHVSLFWYQQALGQGPEFLTYFQNEAQLDKSGLPSDRFFAERPEGSVSTLKIQRTQQEDSAVYLCASSDSGSYNEQFFGPGTRLTVL.

The V call is TRBV13, the J call TRBJ2-1; 15 bases match TRBD2. Germline V gives CDR1 PRHDT, CDR2 FYEKMQ (reference sequence). The CDR3 is 13 residues long. In nucleotides, the CDR3 is TGTGCTTCGGGGACTAGCGGGAGGAATGAGCAGTTCTTC. It codes for CASGTSGRNEQFF.

V and J are TRBV7-9 and TRBJ2-1; 8 nucleotides align to TRBD2. The germline CDR1 and CDR2 sequences are SEHNR and FQNEAQ (reference sequence). The J segment lost 7 bases and the V segment lost 8 bases, leaving 13 bases of the junction unmatched. CDR3 length: 15 residues. For the CDR3, the DNA is TGTGCCAGCCACTCGAGTAGCGGGAATCGAAATGAGCAGTTCTTC. This translates into CASHSSSGNRNEQFF.

The J gene is TRBJ2-5, the V gene TRBV30, with unresolved D. CDR3 length: 13 amino acids. Per the germline V gene, CDR1 is GTSNPN and CDR2 is SVGIG (reference sequence). V was pared by 1 base and J by 11 bases, with 17 bases between. The CDR3 DNA sequence: TGTGCCTGGAGTGCCCAACCCTACAATGAGCAGTACTTC. Translating gives CAWSAQPYNEQYF. Full variable domain (missing parts from reference TRBV30 and TRBJ2-5): SQTIHQWPATLVQPVGSPLSLECTVEGTSNPNLYWYRQAAGRGLQLLFYSVGIGQISSEVPQNLSASRPQDRQFILSSKKLLLSDSGFYLCAWSAQPYNEQYFGPGTRLLVL.

This clonotype was seen just once. Germline is not matched at one junction end, which may reflect a read error. The chain links TRBV29-1 to TRBJ2-3; the D gene is possibly TRBD1 (7 bases). Germline V gives CDR1 SQVTM, CDR2 ANQGSEA. The CDR3 has 13 amino acids. The chain's CDR3 is CSVEPGGTDAQYF. CDR3 DNA: TGCAGCGTTGAACCAGGGGGGACAGATGCGCAGTATTTT.

This clonotype was recorded a few times. The J gene is TRBJ1-4, the V gene TRBV14; perhaps TRBD1 as D (5 bases). The V end was cut by 2 bases, the J end by 8 bases, with 12 bases between. The germline V gene has CDR1 SGHDN and CDR2 FVKESK. The CDR3 runs 14 residues. The CDR3: CASSQSGHGEKLFF. CDR3 DNA: TGTGCCAGCAGCCAATCAGGGCACGGAGAAAAACTGTTTTTT. The full variable domain, completed using reference TRBV14 and TRBJ1-4, is EAGVTQFPSHSVIEKGQTVTLRCDPISGHDNLYWYRRVMGKEIKFLLHFVKESKQDESGMPNNRFLAERTGGTYSTLKVQPAELEDSGVYFCASSQSGHGEKLFFGSGTQLSVL.

V gene TRBV21-1 combines with J gene TRBJ2-1; the table's D call, TRBD2, has no DNA check behind it. TRBV21-1 is assigned pseudogene status. The CDR3 has 14 residues. The CDR3 reads CASRVGRAKGEQFF. The CDR3 nucleotides read TGTGCCAGCAGGGTAGGGAGGGCGAAGGGTGAGCAGTTCTTC.

This chain links TRBV27 with TRBJ2-7; D is unresolved. CDR3 size: 14 residues. V shed 3 bases and J shed 0 bases, with 9 bases lying between them. CDR1 is MNHEY and CDR2 is SMNVEV in the germline V gene (reference sequence). CDR3 region: CASSLFLPSYEQYF. CDR3 nucleotide sequence: TGTGCCAGCAGTTTGTTTCTTCCCTCCTACGAGCAGTACTTC.

CDR3 DNA sequence: TGTGCCAGCAGTTTAACTAGCGGGAGTTTCCCTGAGCAGTTCTTC. Residues: CASSLTSGSFPEQFF. The genes are TRBV27 and TRBJ2-1; TRBD2 matches 11 bases. CDR1 is MNHEY, CDR2 SMNVEV, per germline (reference sequence). This CDR3 has 15 residues. Trimming cost V 2 bases and J 9 bases; bases outside gene matches: 6.

This clonotype was observed a few times. V is TRBV4-1 and J is TRBJ2-1; 7 bases align to TRBD2. Trimming at V came to 4 bases and at J to 10 bases, leaving 13 bases not matched to a gene. This CDR3 region has 15 residues. Per germline, CDR1 MGHRA and CDR2 YSYEKL. This chain's CDR3 is CASSPGLGRVREQFF. The CDR3 bases are TGCGCCAGCAGCCCAGGACTAGGACGAGTGAGGGAGCAGTTCTTC.

This clonotype was found a few times. This chain connects TRBV27 to TRBJ1-2; 7 positions match TRBD1. The CDR3 runs 13 residues. The V and J ends lost 5 bases and 6 bases, in that order; junction bases with no gene match: 6. Germline lookup yields CDR1 MNHEY and CDR2 SMNVEV (reference sequence). The CDR3 sequence is CASSPDRMHGYTF. The CDR3 DNA reads as TGTGCCAGCAGTCCGGACAGGATGCATGGCTACACCTTC.

Concerning this clonotype: A much larger clone is a single base away; this may be a read error. The rearrangement uses TRBV12-3 or TRBV12-4 and TRBJ2-1; either TRBD1 or TRBD2 may fit D (5 bases each). The CDR3 runs 12 residues. V was trimmed by 4 bases and J by 10 bases, leaving 11 bases between them. The CDR3 is CASSWGASEQFF. CDR3 in DNA: TGTGCCAGCAGTTGGGGCGCTAGCGAGCAGTTCTTC.

This clonotype was counted between two and nine times. V is TRBV5-6 and J is TRBJ2-1; D remains ambiguous. Germline CDR1 is SGHDT and CDR2 is YYEEEE. V was pared by 6 bases and J by 1 base, with 14 bases between. The CDR3 spans 15 residues. The CDR3 DNA reads TGTGCCAGCACCACCGTATTACATTCCTACAATGAGCAGTTCTTC. Encoded protein: CASTTVLHSYNEQFF.

This clonotype was detected only a few times. The rearrangement uses TRBV5-5 and TRBJ2-5; 8 bases fit TRBD1. V lost 8 bases and J lost 1; bases outside the gene matches: 10. The CDR3 has 15 amino acids. The germline V gene has CDR1 SGHKS and CDR2 YYEKEE (reference sequence). In nucleotides, the CDR3 is TGTGCCAGTAGCCGGGACAGGTCCATCCAAGAGACCCAGTACTTC. Protein product: CASSRDRSIQETQYF.

This clonotype was seen at least ten times. The chain has TRBV29-1 and TRBJ2-7; TRBD2 is a possible D gene (5 bases). This CDR3 contains 12 residues. In germline, CDR1 is SQVTM, CDR2 ANQGSEA. The CDR3 bases are TGCAGTGTTCGGACTGGGCCCTACGAGCAGTACTTC. Translated: CSVRTGPYEQYF.

Here the CDR3 reads CASSLGNKGYEQYF. As DNA, the CDR3 is TGTGCCAGCAGTTTAGGGAACAAGGGGTACGAGCAGTACTTC. V is TRBV27 and J is TRBJ2-5, with a weak D call TRBD1 (5 bases). Gene TRBJ2-7 matches the end of the DNA better, so the J call may be wrong. Germline assignment: CDR1 MNHEY and CDR2 SMNVEV (reference sequence). This CDR3 comprises 14 residues.

Ten or more counts support this clonotype. The chain recombines TRBV4-1 with TRBJ2-2; D gene ambiguous. The CDR3 contains 15 residues. V gave up 1 base and J gave up 3 bases, with 9 bases separating them. CDR1 is MGHRA, CDR2 YSYEKL, per germline. In DNA form, the CDR3 reads TGCGCCAGCAGCCAAGGGGCGATGGACACCGGGGAGCTGTTTTTT. Amino acids: CASSQGAMDTGELFF.

The V call is TRBV19, the J call TRBJ2-5; 9 bases line up with TRBD2. This CDR3 is built from 17 residues. The V segment lost 9 bases and the J segment 5 bases; nucleotides outside the gene matches: 19. Germline loops: CDR1 LNHDA, CDR2 SQIVND (reference sequence). For the CDR3, the DNA is TGTGCCAGCACCGACGGGACTAGCAGACTGCCGGGTGAGACCCAGTACTTC. This sequence encodes CASTDGTSRLPGETQYF. Complete variable domain (other parts from reference TRBV19 and TRBJ2-5): DGGITQSPKYLFRKEGQNVTLSCEQNLNHDAMYWYRQDPGQGLRLIYYSQIVNDFQKGDIAEGYSVSREKKESFPLTVTSAQKNPTAFYLCASTDGTSRLPGETQYFGPGTRLLVL.

This clonotype was recorded a few times. The V and J genes are TRBV7-2 and TRBJ2-1; 12 nucleotides align to TRBD1. CDR1 and CDR2 from the germline V gene are SGHTA and FQGNSA. The CDR3 is 17 amino acids. J was trimmed by 3 bases and V by 4 bases; bases with no gene match: 7. CDR3 bases: TGTGCCAGCAGCTATTCCGGGACAGGGGGCGTCTACAATGAGCAGTTCTTC. Translating gives CASSYSGTGGVYNEQFF.